This T cell receptor (beta chain) came from a study of graft-versus-host responses after intestinal transplantation. Turning to the study itself: The recipients all started with anti-thymocyte globulin induction and then took tacrolimus and steroids for roughly three years. Regarding the study as a whole: Clonal ratios of graft-versus-host to host-versus-graft in allografts were high for patients exhibiting graft-donor T cell macrochimerism. The study associated peak circulating GvH clone levels with early post-transplant HvG declines.

Germline-derived CDR1 and CDR2 are MDHEN and SYDVKM. The CDR3 is made up of 16 amino acids. V lost 6 bases and J lost 0; bases outside the gene matches: 10. Measured with immunoSEQ multiplex PCR; TCRdb has only the in-frame clones, and not every one. Among some 2,100 clones listed, 30% to 40% were seen once. Irradiated, violet-dye-labeled stimulators (roughly 200,000) were plated alongside roughly 200,000 CFSE-labeled responders. The reaction was completed, and proliferating CFSE-low CD3+CD4+ and CD3+CD8+ responders were then sorted. The material was alloreactive CD8+ T cells from a mixed lymphocyte reaction culture, obtained before transplantation. Stated subset: CFSE-low proliferating T cells sorted from roughly 6-day pre-transplant mixed lymphocyte reaction (GvH or HvG direction). This sequence joins TRBV28 and TRBJ1-1; 7 bases align to TRBD1. The clonotype was recovered from a human patient who was an organ donor for intestinal transplantation. Written as DNA, the CDR3 is TGTGCCAGCAGGTACTCGGGACAGCTATTGAACACTGAAGCTTTCTTT. This translates into CASRYSGQLLNTEAFF.